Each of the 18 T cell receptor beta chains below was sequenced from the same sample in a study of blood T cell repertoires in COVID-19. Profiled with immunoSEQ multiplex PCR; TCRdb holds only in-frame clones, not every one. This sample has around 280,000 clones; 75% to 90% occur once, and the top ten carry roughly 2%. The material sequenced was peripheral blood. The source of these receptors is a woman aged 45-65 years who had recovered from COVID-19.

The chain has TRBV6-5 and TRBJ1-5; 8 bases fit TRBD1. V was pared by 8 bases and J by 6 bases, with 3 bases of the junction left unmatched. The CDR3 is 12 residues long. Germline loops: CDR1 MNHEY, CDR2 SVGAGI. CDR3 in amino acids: CASGQGSQPQHF. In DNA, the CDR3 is TGTGCCAGCGGACAGGGCTCTCAGCCCCAGCATTTT.

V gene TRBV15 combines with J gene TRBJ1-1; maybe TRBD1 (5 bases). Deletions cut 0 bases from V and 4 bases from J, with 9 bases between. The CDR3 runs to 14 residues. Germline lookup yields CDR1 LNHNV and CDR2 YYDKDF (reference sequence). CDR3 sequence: CATSREGEVTEAFF. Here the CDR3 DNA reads TGTGCCACCAGCAGAGAGGGGGAGGTCACTGAAGCTTTCTTT.

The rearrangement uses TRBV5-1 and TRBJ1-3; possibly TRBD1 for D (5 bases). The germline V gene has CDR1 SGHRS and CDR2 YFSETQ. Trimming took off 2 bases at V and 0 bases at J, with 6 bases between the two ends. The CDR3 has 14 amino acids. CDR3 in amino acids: CASSFDSSGNTIYF. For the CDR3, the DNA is TGCGCCAGCAGCTTCGACAGCTCTGGAAACACCATATATTTT.

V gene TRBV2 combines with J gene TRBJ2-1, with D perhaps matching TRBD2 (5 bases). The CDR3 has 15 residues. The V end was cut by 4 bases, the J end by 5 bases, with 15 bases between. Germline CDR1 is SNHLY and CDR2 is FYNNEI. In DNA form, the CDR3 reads TGTGCCAGCAGTGGAACCAGCGGAAATCACAATGAGCAGTTCTTC. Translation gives CASSGTSGNHNEQFF.

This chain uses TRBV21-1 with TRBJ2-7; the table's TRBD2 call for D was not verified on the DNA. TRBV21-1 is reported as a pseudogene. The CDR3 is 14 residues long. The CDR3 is CASSGDEGTYEQYF. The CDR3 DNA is TGTGCCAGCAGCGGAGACGAAGGTACCTACGAGCAGTACTTC.

The CDR3 DNA sequence: TGTGCCAGCTCACCACGACGGGAAGCATACGAGCAGTACTTC. Its translation: CASSPRREAYEQYF. V and J are TRBV18 and TRBJ2-7; perhaps TRBD2 as D (5 bases). The CDR3 spans 14 residues. Germline CDR1 KGHSH, CDR2 LQKENI. Between the trimmed V and J ends, which lost 1 base and 4 bases, there was a span of 11 bases.

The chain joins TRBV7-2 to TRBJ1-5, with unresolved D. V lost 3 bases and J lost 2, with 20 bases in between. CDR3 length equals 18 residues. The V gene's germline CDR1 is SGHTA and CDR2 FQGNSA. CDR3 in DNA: TGTGCCAGCAGCTTTGTTTCGACCCCTGGCGCGGGCAATCAGCCCCAGCATTTT. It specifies CASSFVSTPGAGNQPQHF.

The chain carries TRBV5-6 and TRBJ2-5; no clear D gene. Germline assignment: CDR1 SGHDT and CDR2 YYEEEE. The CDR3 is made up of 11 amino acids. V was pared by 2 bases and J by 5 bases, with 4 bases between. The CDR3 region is CASSFSETQYF. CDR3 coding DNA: TGTGCCAGCAGCTTCTCCGAGACCCAGTACTTC.

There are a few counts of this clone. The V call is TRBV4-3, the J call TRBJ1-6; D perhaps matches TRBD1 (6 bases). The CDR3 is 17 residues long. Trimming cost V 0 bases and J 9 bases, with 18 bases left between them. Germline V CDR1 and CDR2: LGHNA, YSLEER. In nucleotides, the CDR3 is TGCGCCAGCAGCCAAGATTCAGGGGCCGCACGGGTTTCACCCCTCCACTTT. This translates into CASSQDSGAARVSPLHF.

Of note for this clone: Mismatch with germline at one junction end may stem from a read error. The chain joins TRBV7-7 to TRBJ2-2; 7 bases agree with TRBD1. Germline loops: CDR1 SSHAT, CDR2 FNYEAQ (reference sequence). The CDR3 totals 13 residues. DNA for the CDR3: TGTGCTAGCAGCGACAGGGACACCGGGGAGCTGTTTTTT. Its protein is CASSDRDTGELFF.

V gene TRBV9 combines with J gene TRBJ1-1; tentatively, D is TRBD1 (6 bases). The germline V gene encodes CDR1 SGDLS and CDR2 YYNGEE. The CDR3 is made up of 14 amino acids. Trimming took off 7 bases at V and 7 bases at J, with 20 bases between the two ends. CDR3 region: CASGPKQGINEAFF. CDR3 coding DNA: TGTGCCAGCGGACCCAAACAGGGAATAAATGAAGCTTTCTTT.

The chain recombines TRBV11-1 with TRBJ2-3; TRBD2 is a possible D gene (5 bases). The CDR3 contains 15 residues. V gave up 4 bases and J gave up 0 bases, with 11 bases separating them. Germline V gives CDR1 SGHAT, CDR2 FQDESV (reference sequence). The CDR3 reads CASSSGRGSTDTQYF. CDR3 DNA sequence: TGTGCCAGCAGCTCCGGTCGGGGTAGCACAGATACGCAGTATTTT.

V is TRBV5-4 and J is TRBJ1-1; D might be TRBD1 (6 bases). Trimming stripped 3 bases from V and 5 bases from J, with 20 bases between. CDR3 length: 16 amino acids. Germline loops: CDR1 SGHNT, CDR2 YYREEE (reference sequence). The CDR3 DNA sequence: TGTGCCAGCAGCTCCCCAAAAACAGGGATTTGGACTGAAGCTTTCTTT. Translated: CASSSPKTGIWTEAFF.

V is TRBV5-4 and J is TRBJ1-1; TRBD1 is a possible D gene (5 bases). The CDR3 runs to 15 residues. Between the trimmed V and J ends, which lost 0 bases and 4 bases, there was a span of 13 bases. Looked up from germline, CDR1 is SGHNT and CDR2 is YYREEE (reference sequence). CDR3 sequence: CASSLEGRVGTEAFF. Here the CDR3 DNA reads TGTGCCAGCAGCTTGGAGGGCAGGGTGGGCACTGAAGCTTTCTTT.

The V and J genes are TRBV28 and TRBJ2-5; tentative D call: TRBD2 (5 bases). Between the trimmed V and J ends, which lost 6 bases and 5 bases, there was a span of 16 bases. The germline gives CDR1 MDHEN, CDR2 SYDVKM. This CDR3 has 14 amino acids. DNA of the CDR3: TGTGCCAGCAGACCCCCCCCTAGCAGGGAGACCCAGTACTTC. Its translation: CASRPPPSRETQYF.

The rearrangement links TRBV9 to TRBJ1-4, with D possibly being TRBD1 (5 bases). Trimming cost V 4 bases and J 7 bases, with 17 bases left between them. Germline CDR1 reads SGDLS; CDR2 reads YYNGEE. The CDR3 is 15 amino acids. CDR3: CASSPVASGPEKLFF. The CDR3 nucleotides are TGTGCCAGCAGCCCAGTGGCTTCAGGGCCTGAAAAACTGTTTTTT.

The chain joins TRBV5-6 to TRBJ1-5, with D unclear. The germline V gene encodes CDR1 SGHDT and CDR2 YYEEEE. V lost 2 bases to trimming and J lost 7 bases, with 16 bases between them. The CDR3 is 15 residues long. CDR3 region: CASSFWLLGEQPQHF. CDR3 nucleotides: TGTGCCAGCAGCTTTTGGCTTTTGGGAGAGCAGCCCCAGCATTTT.

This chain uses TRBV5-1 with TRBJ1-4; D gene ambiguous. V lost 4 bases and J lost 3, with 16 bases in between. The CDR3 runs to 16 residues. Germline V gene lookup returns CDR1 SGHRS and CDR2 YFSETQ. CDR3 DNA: TGCGCCAGCAGCCCCATTGTTGGGCTCGCTAATGAAAAACTGTTTTTT. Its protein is CASSPIVGLANEKLFF.